The 21 T cell receptor beta chains presented below share a single source sample, sequenced in a study of radiotherapy plus CTLA-4 blockade in lung cancer. TCRdb's copy holds only in-frame clones and misses some; the assay was immunoSEQ multiplex PCR. The data contain tens of thousands of clones, around 73% of them seen just once; the ten biggest clones take up more than 7%. Sequencing was performed on peripheral blood, taken from a patient treated with radiotherapy plus ipilimumab. Receptor source: a human donor with non-small cell lung cancer who had a complete response to radiotherapy plus ipilimumab.

The chain employs TRBV6-1 and TRBJ2-1, with a weak D call TRBD2 (5 bases). CDR1 and CDR2 from the germline V gene are MNHNS and SASEGT. Trimming pared 1 base from V and 9 bases from J, leaving 10 bases between. The CDR3 runs to 13 residues. CDR3: CASSEDTRGEQFF. The DNA of the CDR3 is TGTGCCAGCAGTGAAGATACTAGAGGTGAGCAGTTCTTC.

The CDR3 loop is CASSLNKYGYTF. The DNA of the CDR3 is TGTGCCAGCAGTTTAAATAAGTATGGCTACACCTTC. The genes are TRBV28 and TRBJ1-2; D is undetermined. V was clipped by 2 bases and J by 5 bases, with 6 bases between them. The CDR3 extends over 12 amino acids. Germline CDR1 is MDHEN and CDR2 is SYDVKM.

The rearrangement uses TRBV15 and TRBJ2-1; TRBD2 is a possible D gene (6 bases). Germline lookup yields CDR1 LNHNV and CDR2 YYDKDF (reference sequence). The CDR3 runs 14 residues. V was pared by 1 base and J by 7 bases, with 11 bases between. The CDR3 DNA reads as TGTGCCACCAGCAGAGGGGCAGGGAGGAATGAGCAGTTCTTC. Translation: CATSRGAGRNEQFF.

V and J are TRBV7-9 and TRBJ1-1, with D possibly TRBD1 on 6 matching bases. This CDR3 region has 14 residues. V dropped 2 bases and J dropped 1 base, with 8 bases sitting between them. Germline V gene sequence: CDR1 SEHNR, CDR2 FQNEAQ (reference sequence). The DNA of the CDR3 is TGTGCCAGCAGCTTAACAGGGCCGAACACTGAAGCTTTCTTT. This codes for CASSLTGPNTEAFF.

This chain joins TRBV5-1 and TRBJ2-7, with unresolved D. CDR1 and CDR2 (germline): SGHRS, YFSETQ. Trimming left V 0 bases short and J 0 bases short, with 4 bases between. CDR3 size: 13 residues. This CDR3 reads CASSLVSSYEQYF. The CDR3 DNA reads as TGCGCCAGCAGCTTGGTCAGCTCCTACGAGCAGTACTTC.

The V call is TRBV6-5, the J call TRBJ2-1; D is unclear. Trimming pared 2 bases from V and 11 bases from J, leaving 13 bases between. Germline loops: CDR1 MNHEY, CDR2 SVGAGI. The CDR3 extends over 13 amino acids. CDR3 nucleotide sequence: TGTGCCAGCAGTTACCCCGATTCAGAAAAGCAGTTCTTC. Translation: CASSYPDSEKQFF.

The chain couples TRBV7-8 to TRBJ1-3; 7 bases map to TRBD1. CDR3 length: 15 residues. The germline V gene has CDR1 SGHVS and CDR2 FQNEAQ. Germline trimming cut 5 bases from V and 2 bases from J; bases unmatched to any gene: 6. CDR3 DNA: TGTGCCAGCAGCCAGACAGGGAAGACTGGAAACACCATATATTTT. It specifies CASSQTGKTGNTIYF. Based on the CDR3 plus reference TRBV7-8 and TRBJ1-3, the full variable domain is GAGVSQSPRYKVAKRGQDVALRCDPISGHVSLFWYQQALGQGPEFLTYFQNEAQLDKSGLPSDRFFAERPEGSVSTLKIQRTQQEDSAVYLCASSQTGKTGNTIYFGEGSWLTVV.

This chain uses TRBV7-8 with TRBJ1-2; D gene ambiguous. V lost 5 bases to trimming and J lost 5 bases, with 18 bases between them. The CDR3 sequence is 15 residues long. Germline V gene data show CDR1 as SGHVS and CDR2 as FQNEAQ. The CDR3 loop is CASSPSRPSLYGYTF. Here the CDR3 DNA reads TGTGCCAGCAGCCCGAGTCGGCCCTCTCTGTATGGCTACACCTTC.

The V gene is TRBV6-5, the J gene TRBJ1-5; 7 nucleotides agree with TRBD1. Germline V lookup: CDR1 MNHEY, CDR2 SVGAGI. Germline trimming cut 7 bases from V and 2 bases from J; bases unmatched to any gene: 8. The CDR3 has 15 amino acids. CDR3 protein: CASKGRGLGNQPQHF. The CDR3 DNA reads TGTGCCAGCAAGGGTAGGGGGCTAGGCAATCAGCCCCAGCATTTT.

The rearrangement uses TRBV7-2 and TRBJ2-3; possibly TRBD2 for D (6 bases). Germline V CDR1 and CDR2: SGHTA, FQGNSA. V was cut by 2 bases and J by 2 bases, with 14 bases left in between. The CDR3 has 16 amino acids. CDR3 in amino acids: CASSLRAWEATDTQYF. The DNA of the CDR3 is TGTGCCAGCAGCTTACGTGCGTGGGAGGCCACAGATACGCAGTATTTT.

This chain links TRBV9 with TRBJ1-1; no reliable D call. CDR3 length: 14 residues. V was pared by 0 bases and J by 0 bases, with 6 bases between. From germline, CDR1 is SGDLS and CDR2 YYNGEE. In DNA form, the CDR3 reads TGTGCCAGCAGCGTAGCCCCAATGAACACTGAAGCTTTCTTT. Translated, it gives CASSVAPMNTEAFF.

This rearrangement joins TRBV7-9 to TRBJ1-5; possibly TRBD1 for D (5 bases). Per germline, CDR1 SEHNR and CDR2 FQNEAQ (reference sequence). There are 15 residues in the CDR3. V shed 5 bases and J shed 2 bases, with 13 bases lying between them. CDR3 nucleotide sequence: TGTGCCAGCAGCCCGGCAGGGTCACGCAATCAGCCCCAGCATTTT. It is translated as CASSPAGSRNQPQHF.

Details on this clone: This specimen includes other DNA sequences encoding the same CDR3. This sequence joins TRBV7-2 and TRBJ2-3; D might be TRBD2 (5 bases). Germline loops: CDR1 SGHTA, CDR2 FQGNSA. This CDR3 has 13 amino acids. Trimming removed 5 bases from V and 5 bases from J, with 11 bases in between. CDR3 sequence reads: CASSPLAGDTQYF. The CDR3 DNA reads as TGTGCCAGCAGCCCCCTAGCTGGAGATACGCAGTATTTT.

CDR3 residues: CASSVEVGRGYTF. The CDR3, as DNA: TGTGCCAGCAGCGTAGAGGTGGGCCGTGGCTACACCTTC. The genes are TRBV9 and TRBJ1-2, with unresolved D. With 0 bases removed from V and 7 bases from J, the gap between germline ends came to 10 bases. CDR1 is SGDLS, CDR2 YYNGEE, per germline. The CDR3 consists of 13 residues.

This clone was counted a few times. The chain uses TRBV5-4 and TRBJ1-1; D is undetermined. This CDR3 has 14 residues. V was trimmed by 3 bases and J by 3 bases, leaving 12 bases between them. Germline V lookup: CDR1 SGHNT, CDR2 YYREEE (reference sequence). The CDR3: CASSSPRRDTEAFF. For the CDR3, the DNA is TGTGCCAGCAGCTCCCCGAGGAGAGACACTGAAGCTTTCTTT.

The chain is built from TRBV29-1 and TRBJ2-5, with a tentative D call TRBD2 (6 bases). Germline V gives CDR1 SQVTM, CDR2 ANQGSEA. This CDR3 comprises 13 residues. Trimming stripped 1 base from V and 5 bases from J, with 11 bases between. The CDR3, as DNA: TGCAGCGTTGAAGCGGGACTCTTGGAGACCCAGTACTTC. Translating it yields CSVEAGLLETQYF.

The chain joins TRBV18 to TRBJ1-3, with unresolved D. CDR1 is KGHSH and CDR2 is LQKENI in the germline V gene. V was shortened by 1 base and J by 0 bases, with 7 bases between the two germline ends. CDR3 size: 15 residues. The CDR3 sequence: CASSPRRDSGNTIYF. CDR3 nucleotide sequence: TGTGCCAGCTCACCACGGAGGGACTCTGGAAACACCATATATTTT.

This chain connects TRBV5-4 to TRBJ2-3; D not resolved. The ends were cut back, 4 bases at V and 0 bases at J, with 12 bases in the middle. CDR1 is SGHNT, CDR2 YYREEE, per germline (reference sequence). The CDR3 is 15 amino acids. Here the CDR3 reads CASSQASESTDTQYF. In DNA form, the CDR3 reads TGTGCCAGCAGCCAGGCTAGTGAGAGCACAGATACGCAGTATTTT.

The V and J genes are TRBV9 and TRBJ1-1, with TRBD1 as a possible D gene (6 bases). Germline V gene sequence: CDR1 SGDLS, CDR2 YYNGEE. The germline V and J ends were trimmed by 0 bases and 4 bases, with 10 bases remaining between them. There are 14 residues in the CDR3. CDR3 DNA: TGTGCCAGCAGCGTAGGTAGAGGGGGCACTGAAGCTTTCTTT. Protein sequence: CASSVGRGGTEAFF.

This chain connects TRBV30 to TRBJ2-2; 10 bases fit TRBD2. The CDR3 spans 15 residues. Germline values: CDR1 GTSNPN, CDR2 SVGIG (reference sequence). Trimming removed 8 bases from V and 6 bases from J; junction bases left unmatched: 12. The CDR3 sequence: CAGSRGLAYPGELFF. The CDR3 DNA reads TGTGCCGGCTCAAGGGGACTAGCGTACCCCGGGGAGCTGTTTTTT.

In this sample, this clone turned up once. This rearrangement joins TRBV10-3 to TRBJ1-1; D may be TRBD1 (5 bases). The V and J ends lost 2 bases and 3 bases respectively, with 7 bases between them. Germline-derived CDR1 and CDR2 are ENHRY and SYGVKD. The CDR3 length is 13 residues. The CDR3 region is CAISEGGDTEAFF. In DNA form, the CDR3 reads TGTGCCATCAGTGAGGGGGGGGACACTGAAGCTTTCTTT.